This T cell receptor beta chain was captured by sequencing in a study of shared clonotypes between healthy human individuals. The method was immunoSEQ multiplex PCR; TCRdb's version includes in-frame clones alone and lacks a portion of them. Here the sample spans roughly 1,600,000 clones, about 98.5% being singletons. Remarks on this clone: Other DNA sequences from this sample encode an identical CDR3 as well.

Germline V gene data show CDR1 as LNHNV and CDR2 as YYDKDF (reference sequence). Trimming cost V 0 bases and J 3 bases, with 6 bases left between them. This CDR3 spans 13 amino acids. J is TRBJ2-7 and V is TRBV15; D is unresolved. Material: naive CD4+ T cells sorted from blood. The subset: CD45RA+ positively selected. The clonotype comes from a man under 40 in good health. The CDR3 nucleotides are TGTGCCACCAGCAGAGATAGGTTCTACGAGCAGTACTTC. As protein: CATSRDRFYEQYF.